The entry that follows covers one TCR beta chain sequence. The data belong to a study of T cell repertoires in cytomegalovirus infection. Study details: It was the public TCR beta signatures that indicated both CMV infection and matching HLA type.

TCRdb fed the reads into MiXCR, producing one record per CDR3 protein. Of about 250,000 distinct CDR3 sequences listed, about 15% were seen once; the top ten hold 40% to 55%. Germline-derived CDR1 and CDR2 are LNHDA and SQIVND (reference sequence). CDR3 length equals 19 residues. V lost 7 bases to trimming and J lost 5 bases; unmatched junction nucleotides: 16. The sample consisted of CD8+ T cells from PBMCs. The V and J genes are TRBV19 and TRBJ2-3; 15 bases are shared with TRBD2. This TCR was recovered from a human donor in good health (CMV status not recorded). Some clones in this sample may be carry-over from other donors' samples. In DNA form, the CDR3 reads TGTGCCAGTACCAGGACGGTCGGACTAGCGGGGGGGATAAAAGATACGCAGTATTTT. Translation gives CASTRTVGLAGGIKDTQYF.